This T cell receptor beta chain was identified in a study of regulatory T cells in long-lasting Graves disease. The CDR3 is made up of 15 amino acids. Germline assignment: CDR1 SGHVS and CDR2 FNYEAQ. The time point: newly diagnosed GD, antithyroid drugs for less than 3 months. Isolated PBMC RNA provided the starting material for the TCR library. For TCR beta, libraries came from iRepertoire HTBI primers and Arm-PCR of CDR3 regions. TCRdb reprocessed the multiplex PCR reads via MiXCR and lists one record per CDR3 protein. Among about 470,000 distinct CDR3 sequences listed, around 14% were seen once. This same sample was also taken into another study, of T cells in Graves' hyperthyroidism and ophthalmopathy. That investigation notes: Stable Graves' hyperthyroidism denoted no ophthalmopathy progression over 18 months. A model built on 13 V-J features separated ophthalmopathy from stable hyperthyroidism. Model output signaled ophthalmopathy a median approximately 6 months ahead of onset.

The chain uses TRBV7-6 and TRBJ2-1; D unresolved. The last part of the DNA fits TRBJ2-5 better; the J call may be wrong. The starting material was peripheral blood mononuclear cells (PBMCs), obtained at new diagnosis, from a patient treated with antithyroid drugs. The receptor was isolated from a woman in her twenties or thirties with Graves disease. The CDR3 region has the DNA TGTGCCAGCAGCTTAGCGTGGCAGTTGCAAGAGACCCAGTACTTC. Translated: CASSLAWQLQETQYF.